This T cell receptor beta chain was documented in a study of OX40 agonist ivuxolimab in advanced cancers. The V end lost 6 bases, the J end lost 5 bases, and 10 bases lay between the germline ends. Per the germline V gene, CDR1 is LNHNV and CDR2 is YYDKDF (reference sequence). The CDR3 has 12 amino acids. Clones were read by immunoSEQ multiplex PCR, and TCRdb kept only the in-frame ones, dropping some. Of about 43,000 clones in the sample, around 90% are singletons; the top ten hold about 11%. The gene calls are TRBV15 and TRBJ2-5; TRBD2 might be the D (6 bases). The source is an adult with an advanced solid tumor such as melanoma, head and neck, liver or kidney cancer. The material was CD4+ or CD8+ T cells sorted from blood, obtained in a trial of the OX40 agonist ivuxolimab. CDR3 region: CATSLAWETQYF. CDR3 coding DNA: TGTGCCACCAGTCTAGCGTGGGAGACCCAGTACTTC.